This TCR beta chain was sequenced for a study of regulatory T cells in long-lasting Graves disease. From germline, CDR1 is LNHDA and CDR2 SQIVND (reference sequence). V was pared by 6 bases and J by 2 bases, with 14 bases of the junction left unmatched. CDR3 length: 18 amino acids. The TCR beta library used iRepertoire HTBI primers with Arm-PCR amplification of CDR3. Using its own MiXCR run on the multiplex PCR reads, TCRdb lists one record per CDR3 protein. This sample has 600,000 to 850,000 distinct CDR3 sequences, with approximately 29% found just once. Time point specified: persistent/refractory GD, antithyroid drugs over 5 years with positive TRAb. The TCR library was made from RNA extracted from PBMCs.

The chain uses TRBV19 and TRBJ2-7, with TRBD2 matching over 12 bases. The material was peripheral blood mononuclear cells (PBMCs), obtained when the disease was refractory, from a patient treated with antithyroid drugs. This receptor was taken from a female donor with Graves disease. The CDR3 bases are TGTGCCAGTAGCCGGACAGGACTAGCGGGAAGGAGGACCTACGAGCAGTACTTC. This sequence encodes CASSRTGLAGRRTYEQYF.